This T cell receptor (beta chain) was profiled in a study of shared clonotypes between healthy human individuals. General study findings and limits: The study sampled only blood, and tissue repertoires likely differ.

Assay: immunoSEQ multiplex PCR; the TCRdb copy retains only in-frame clones and omits some. The sample gives just over 2,000,000 clones, less than 95% of which show up once; more than 0.95% is in the top ten. A word on this clone: The target antigen is unknown.

The naive CD8 population came from CD45RO-negative cells selected for CCR7, without terminally differentiated effector memory CD45RA+ cells. The CDR3 runs 13 residues. Trimming took 6 bases from V and 6 from J, leaving 11 bases between them. CDR1 is MNHEY, CDR2 SMNVEV, per germline (reference sequence). The TCR comes from a man aged 18 to 35 in good health. V usage is TRBV27 and J usage is TRBJ2-2; D may be TRBD1 (5 bases). The sequencing sample was made of naive CD8+ T cells sorted from blood. The CDR3 DNA reads as TGTGCCAGCAGGATTTCAGGGTCCGGGGAGCTGTTTTTT. This encodes CASRISGSGELFF.